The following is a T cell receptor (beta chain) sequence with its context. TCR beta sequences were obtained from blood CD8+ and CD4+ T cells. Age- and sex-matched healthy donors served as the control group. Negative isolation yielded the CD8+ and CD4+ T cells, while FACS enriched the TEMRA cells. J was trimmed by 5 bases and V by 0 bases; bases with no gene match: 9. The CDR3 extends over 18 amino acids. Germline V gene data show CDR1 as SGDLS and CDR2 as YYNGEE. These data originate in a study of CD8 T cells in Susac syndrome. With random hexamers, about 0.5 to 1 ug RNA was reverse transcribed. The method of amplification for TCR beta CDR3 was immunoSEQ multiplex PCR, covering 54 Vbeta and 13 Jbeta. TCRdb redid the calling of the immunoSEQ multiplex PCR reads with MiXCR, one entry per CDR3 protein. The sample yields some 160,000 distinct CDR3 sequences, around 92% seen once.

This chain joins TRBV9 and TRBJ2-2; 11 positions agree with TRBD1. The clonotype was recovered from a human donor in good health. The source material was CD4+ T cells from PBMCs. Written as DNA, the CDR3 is TGTGCCAGCAGCGTAGGAGAGGGACAGGGGGGACTTACCGGGGAGCTGTTTTTT. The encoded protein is CASSVGEGQGGLTGELFF.